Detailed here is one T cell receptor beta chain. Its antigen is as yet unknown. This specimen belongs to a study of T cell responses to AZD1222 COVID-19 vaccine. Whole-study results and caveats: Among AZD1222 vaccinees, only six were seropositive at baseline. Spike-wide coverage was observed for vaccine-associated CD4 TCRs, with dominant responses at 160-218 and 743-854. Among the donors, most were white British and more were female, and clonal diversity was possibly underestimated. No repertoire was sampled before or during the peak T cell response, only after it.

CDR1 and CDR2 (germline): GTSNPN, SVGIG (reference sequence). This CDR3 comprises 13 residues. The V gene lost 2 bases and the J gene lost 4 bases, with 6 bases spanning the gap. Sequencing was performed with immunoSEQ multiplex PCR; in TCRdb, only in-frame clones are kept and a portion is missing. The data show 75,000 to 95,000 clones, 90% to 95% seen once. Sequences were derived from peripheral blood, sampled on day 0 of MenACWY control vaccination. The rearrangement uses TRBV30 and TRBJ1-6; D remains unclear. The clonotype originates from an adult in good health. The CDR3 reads CAWSLRYNSPLHF. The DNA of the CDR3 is TGTGCCTGGAGTCTCCGGTATAATTCACCCCTCCACTTT.